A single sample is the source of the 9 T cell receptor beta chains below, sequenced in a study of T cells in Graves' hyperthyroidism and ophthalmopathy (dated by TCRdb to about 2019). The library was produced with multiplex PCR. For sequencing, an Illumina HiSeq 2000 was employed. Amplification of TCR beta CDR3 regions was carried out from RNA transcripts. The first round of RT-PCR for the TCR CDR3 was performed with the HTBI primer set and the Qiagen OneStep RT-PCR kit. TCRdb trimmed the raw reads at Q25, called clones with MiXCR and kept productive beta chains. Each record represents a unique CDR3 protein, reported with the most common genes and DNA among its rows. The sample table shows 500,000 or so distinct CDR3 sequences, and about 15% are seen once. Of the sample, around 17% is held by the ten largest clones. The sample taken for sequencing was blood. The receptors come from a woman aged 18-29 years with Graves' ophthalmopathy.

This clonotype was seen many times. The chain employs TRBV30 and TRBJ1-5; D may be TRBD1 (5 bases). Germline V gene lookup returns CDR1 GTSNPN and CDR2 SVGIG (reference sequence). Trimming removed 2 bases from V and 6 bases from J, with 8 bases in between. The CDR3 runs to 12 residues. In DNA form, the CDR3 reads TGTGCCTGGAGTCAGGGCGGTCAGCCCCAGCATTTT. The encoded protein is CAWSQGGQPQHF.

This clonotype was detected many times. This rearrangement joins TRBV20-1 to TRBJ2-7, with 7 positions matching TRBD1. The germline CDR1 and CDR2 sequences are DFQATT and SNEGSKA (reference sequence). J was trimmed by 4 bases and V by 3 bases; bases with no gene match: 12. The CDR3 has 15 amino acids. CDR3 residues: CSASSLTGDGYEQYF. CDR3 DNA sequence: TGCAGTGCTAGTTCCCTCACAGGGGATGGGTACGAGCAGTACTTC.

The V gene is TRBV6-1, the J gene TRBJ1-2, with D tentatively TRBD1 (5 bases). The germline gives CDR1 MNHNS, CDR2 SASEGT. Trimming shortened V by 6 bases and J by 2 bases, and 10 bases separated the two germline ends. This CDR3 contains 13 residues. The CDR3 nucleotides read TGTGCCAGCAGGGGGGTCGGCAACTATGGCTACACCTTC. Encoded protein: CASRGVGNYGYTF.

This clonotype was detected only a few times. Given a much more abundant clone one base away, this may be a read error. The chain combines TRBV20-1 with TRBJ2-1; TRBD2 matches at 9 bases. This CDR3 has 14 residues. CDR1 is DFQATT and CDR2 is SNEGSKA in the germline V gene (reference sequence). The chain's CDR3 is CSASSGDSHNEQFF. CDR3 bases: TGCAGTGCATCTAGCGGGGACTCCCACAATGAGCAGTTCTTC.

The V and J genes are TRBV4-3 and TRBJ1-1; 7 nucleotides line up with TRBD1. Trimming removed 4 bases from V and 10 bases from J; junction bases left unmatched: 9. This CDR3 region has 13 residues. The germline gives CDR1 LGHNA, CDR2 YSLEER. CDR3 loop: CASSLRDSWVAFF. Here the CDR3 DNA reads TGCGCCAGCAGCCTCCGGGACAGTTGGGTAGCTTTCTTT.

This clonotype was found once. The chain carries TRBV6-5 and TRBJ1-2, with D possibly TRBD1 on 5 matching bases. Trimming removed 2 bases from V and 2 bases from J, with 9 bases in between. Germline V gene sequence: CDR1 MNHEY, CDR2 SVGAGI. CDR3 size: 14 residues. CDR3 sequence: CASSYADRNYGYTF. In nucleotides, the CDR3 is TGTGCCAGCAGTTACGCTGACAGAAACTATGGCTACACCTTC.

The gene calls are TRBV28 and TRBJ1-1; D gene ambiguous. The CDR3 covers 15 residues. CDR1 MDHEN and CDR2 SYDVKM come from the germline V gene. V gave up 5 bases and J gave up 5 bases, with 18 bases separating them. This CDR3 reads CASSPDPEGWTEAFF. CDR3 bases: TGTGCCAGCAGTCCAGACCCAGAAGGGTGGACTGAAGCTTTCTTT.

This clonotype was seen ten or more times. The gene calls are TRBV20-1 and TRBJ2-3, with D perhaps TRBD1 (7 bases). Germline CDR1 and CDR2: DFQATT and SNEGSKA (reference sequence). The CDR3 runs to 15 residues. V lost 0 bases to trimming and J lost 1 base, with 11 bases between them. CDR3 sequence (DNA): TGCAGTGCTAGAGATCAGGGGGGCCGCACAGATACGCAGTATTTT. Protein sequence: CSARDQGGRTDTQYF.

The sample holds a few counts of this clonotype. In DNA form, the CDR3 reads TGCGCCAGCAGCCAAGATAGGGAGGTGGTCTGGGGAGCTTTCTTT. It is translated as CASSQDREVVWGAFF. The gene calls are TRBV4-3 and TRBJ1-1; no firm D call. The germline V gene has CDR1 LGHNA and CDR2 YSLEER. Trimming pared 0 bases from V and 10 bases from J, leaving 18 bases between. This CDR3 has 15 amino acids.